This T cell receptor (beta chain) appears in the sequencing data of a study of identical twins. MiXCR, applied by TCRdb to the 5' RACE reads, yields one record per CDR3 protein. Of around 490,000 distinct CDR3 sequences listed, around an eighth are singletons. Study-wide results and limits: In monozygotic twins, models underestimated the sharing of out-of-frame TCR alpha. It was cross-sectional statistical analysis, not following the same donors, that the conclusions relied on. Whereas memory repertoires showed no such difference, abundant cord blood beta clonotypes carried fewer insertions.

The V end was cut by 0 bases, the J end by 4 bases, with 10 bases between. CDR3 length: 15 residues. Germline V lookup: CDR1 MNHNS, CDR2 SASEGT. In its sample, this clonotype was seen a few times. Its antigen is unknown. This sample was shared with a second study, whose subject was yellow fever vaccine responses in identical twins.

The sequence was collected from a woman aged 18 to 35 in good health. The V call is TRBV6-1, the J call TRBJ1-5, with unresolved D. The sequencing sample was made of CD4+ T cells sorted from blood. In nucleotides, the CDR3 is TGTGCCAGCAGTGAAGCGGGGAAGGGAAATCAGCCCCAGCATTTT. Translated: CASSEAGKGNQPQHF.